The following is a TCR beta chain sequence with its context. This entry is derived from a study of blood T cell repertoires in COVID-19. The data were produced by immunoSEQ multiplex PCR, yet TCRdb's version contains in-frame clones alone and is incomplete. The sample has around 250,000 clones, roughly 89% seen once; the top ten hold roughly 3.7%. Losses at the gene ends were 5 bases for V and 5 bases for J; bases not matched to a gene: 8. The length of the CDR3 is 15 residues. Germline V gives CDR1 KGHSH, CDR2 LQKENI. The source of this sequence is a woman aged 25 to 39 who had recovered from COVID-19. Sequencing was performed on PBMCs or T cells enriched from blood (not recorded which). The rearrangement joins TRBV18 to TRBJ2-2, with 7 bases that match TRBD1. The CDR3 DNA follows: TGTGCCAGCTCAGGCGCCGGGACAGTTACCGGGGAGCTGTTTTTT. It is translated as CASSGAGTVTGELFF.